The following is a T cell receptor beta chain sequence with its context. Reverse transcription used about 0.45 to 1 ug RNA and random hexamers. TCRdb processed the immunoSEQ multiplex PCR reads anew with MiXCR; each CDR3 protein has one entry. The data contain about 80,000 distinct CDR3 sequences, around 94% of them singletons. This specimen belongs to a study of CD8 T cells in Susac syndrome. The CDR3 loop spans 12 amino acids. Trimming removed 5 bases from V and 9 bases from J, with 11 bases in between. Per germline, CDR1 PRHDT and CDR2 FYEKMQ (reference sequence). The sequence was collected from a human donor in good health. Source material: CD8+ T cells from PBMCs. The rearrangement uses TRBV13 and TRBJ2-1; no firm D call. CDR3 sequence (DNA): TGTGCCAGCAGCCCTCTTCGTTTTGAGCAGTTCTTC. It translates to CASSPLRFEQFF.